Each of the 31 T cell receptor beta chains below was sequenced from the same sample in a study of blood T cell repertoires in COVID-19. Profiled with immunoSEQ multiplex PCR; TCRdb holds only in-frame clones, not every one. This sample yields under 200,000 clones, of which 88% are seen a single time; 6% belongs to the top ten. Material: peripheral blood. All receptors derive from a man aged 40-55 years with active or convalescent COVID-19.

The chain employs TRBV5-1 and TRBJ2-2; possible D gene TRBD2, 6 bases. Per the germline V gene, CDR1 is SGHRS and CDR2 is YFSETQ. The V end lost 0 bases, the J end lost 6 bases, and 6 bases lay between the germline ends. This CDR3 has 13 amino acids. The DNA for the CDR3 is TGCGCCAGCAGCTTGGGCGGGGCCGGGGAGCTGTTTTTT. The encoded protein is CASSLGGAGELFF. Together with reference TRBV5-1 and TRBJ2-2, the CDR3 gives the full variable domain: KAGVTQTPRYLIKTRGQQVTLSCSPISGHRSVSWYQQTPGQGLQFLFEYFSETQRNKGNFPGRFSGRQFSNSRSEMNVSTLELGDSALYLCASSLGGAGELFFGEGSRLTVL.

The chain joins TRBV7-8 to TRBJ1-1; 8 bases fit TRBD1. There are 21 residues in the CDR3. The germline V gene encodes CDR1 SGHVS and CDR2 FQNEAQ. V lost 4 bases to trimming and J lost 5 bases; unmatched junction nucleotides: 27. CDR3 protein: CASSSERPGWTGRSIDTEAFF. The CDR3 DNA follows: TGTGCCAGCAGCTCCGAGCGACCCGGATGGACAGGGCGATCTATAGATACTGAAGCTTTCTTT.

The rearrangement joins TRBV27 to TRBJ1-1; 8 bases fit TRBD1. The germline gives CDR1 MNHEY, CDR2 SMNVEV (reference sequence). This CDR3 comprises 14 residues. The J segment lost 6 bases and the V segment lost 4 bases, leaving 7 bases of the junction unmatched. The CDR3 DNA reads as TGTGCCAGCAGTTCTACGACAGGGGTAGCTGAAGCTTTCTTT. As protein: CASSSTTGVAEAFF.

CDR3 region: CASSLTGLGNSPLHF. The CDR3 DNA sequence: TGTGCCAGCAGCCTAACAGGGTTAGGCAATTCACCCCTCCACTTT. The V call is TRBV7-6, the J call TRBJ1-6, with D possibly TRBD1 on 6 matching bases. The CDR3 consists of 15 residues. Germline V gives CDR1 SGHVS, CDR2 FNYEAQ. V dropped 5 bases and J dropped 7 bases, with 15 bases sitting between them.

This clone was seen only a few times. The chain combines TRBV6-6 with TRBJ1-6; 11 nucleotides match TRBD1. The CDR3 runs 18 residues. Unmatched junction bases numbered 13, after V lost 5 bases and J lost 7 bases. CDR1 MNHNY and CDR2 SVGAGI come from the germline V gene (reference sequence). CDR3 loop: CASSPRRGTGGRNSPLHF. The DNA of the CDR3 is TGTGCCAGCAGTCCACGCCGCGGGACAGGGGGAAGGAATTCACCCCTCCACTTT.

The V gene is TRBV6-2 or TRBV6-3, the J gene TRBJ1-1; D is perhaps TRBD1 (6 bases). The length of the CDR3 is 14 residues. CDR1 and CDR2 (germline): MNHEY, SVGEGT. Trimming left V 2 bases short and J 6 bases short, with 13 bases between. The CDR3 loop reads CASSYTGFNPEAFF. CDR3 bases: TGTGCCAGCAGTTACACAGGGTTTAACCCTGAAGCTTTCTTT.

This chain uses TRBV7-9 with TRBJ1-1, with 7 nucleotides matching TRBD1. This CDR3 is built from 13 residues. Germline V gene lookup returns CDR1 SEHNR and CDR2 FQNEAQ (reference sequence). Losses at the gene ends were 5 bases for V and 4 bases for J; bases not matched to a gene: 4. The CDR3 protein is CASSQGVATEAFF. CDR3 DNA: TGTGCCAGCAGCCAGGGGGTGGCCACTGAAGCTTTCTTT.

This clone appeared a single time. The rearrangement links TRBV6-5 to TRBJ2-7, with 13 bases lining up with TRBD2. The CDR3 loop spans 15 amino acids. CDR1 is MNHEY, CDR2 SVGAGI, per germline. V lost 4 bases to trimming and J lost 4 bases; unmatched junction nucleotides: 4. The CDR3 protein is CASSSWTSGGYEQYF. Written as DNA, the CDR3 is TGTGCCAGCAGTTCATGGACTAGCGGGGGATACGAGCAGTACTTC.

For the CDR3, the DNA is TGTGCCAGTAGTACTCCCGATTCACCCCTCCACTTT. It is translated as CASSTPDSPLHF. The chain uses TRBV19 and TRBJ1-6, with no clear D. V dropped 4 bases and J dropped 8 bases, with 6 bases sitting between them. Germline CDR1 is LNHDA and CDR2 is SQIVND (reference sequence). The CDR3 consists of 12 residues.

The rearrangement joins TRBV18 to TRBJ2-3; D is possibly TRBD1 (6 bases). Per germline, CDR1 KGHSH and CDR2 LQKENI. CDR3 length equals 15 residues. Trimming removed 3 bases at V and 2 bases at J, with 12 bases between. The CDR3: CASSPDRMTTDTQYF. The CDR3 DNA follows: TGTGCCAGCTCACCGGACAGAATGACCACAGATACGCAGTATTTT.

The table lists this clone with many counts. The chain has TRBV5-6 and TRBJ2-1; no definite D call. Looked up from germline, CDR1 is SGHDT and CDR2 is YYEEEE. The V gene lost 0 bases and the J gene lost 6 bases, with 10 bases spanning the gap. CDR3 length: 14 residues. The CDR3 nucleotides are TGTGCCAGCAGCTTGGGAGCGAGCCCCAATGAGCAGTTCTTC. This translates into CASSLGASPNEQFF.

The V gene is TRBV3-1 (or the pseudogene TRBV3-2), the J gene TRBJ1-6; D is uncertain. The germline V gene encodes CDR1 LGHDT and CDR2 YNNKEL (reference sequence). The CDR3 sequence is 20 residues long. Trimming took 0 bases from V and 0 from J, leaving 18 bases between them. In nucleotides, the CDR3 is TGTGCCAGCAGCCAAGATTGGGCAACGGGAGGGAGCTCCTATAATTCACCCCTCCACTTT. This translates into CASSQDWATGGSSYNSPLHF.

The chain uses TRBV19 and TRBJ1-4; D not certain. Trimming took off 5 bases at V and 7 bases at J, with 14 bases between the two ends. CDR1 and CDR2 (germline): LNHDA, SQIVND (reference sequence). The CDR3 runs 14 residues. The CDR3 here is CASSSSVRSEKLFF. The CDR3 DNA sequence: TGTGCCAGTAGTTCCTCAGTAAGGAGTGAAAAACTGTTTTTT.

The chain has TRBV19 and TRBJ1-3; D call uncertain. V was clipped by 5 bases and J by 3 bases, with 20 bases between them. The CDR3 is made up of 17 amino acids. CDR1 LNHDA and CDR2 SQIVND come from the germline V gene (reference sequence). For the CDR3, the DNA is TGTGCCAGTAGTTTCAACCCGGACTTGTACAGTGGAAACACCATATATTTT. This gives the protein CASSFNPDLYSGNTIYF.

The chain carries TRBV2 and TRBJ1-2; tentative D call: TRBD1 (5 bases). This CDR3 region has 15 residues. Trimming cost V 2 bases and J 4 bases, with 14 bases left between them. Germline V gives CDR1 SNHLY, CDR2 FYNNEI. The CDR3 coding sequence is TGTGCCAGCAGTGAATCCGGACAAGGCGGCTATGGCTACACCTTC. Amino acids: CASSESGQGGYGYTF. Using reference TRBV2 and TRBJ1-2 for the parts outside the CDR3, the full variable domain is EPEVTQTPSHQVTQMGQEVILRCVPISNHLYFYWYRQILGQKVEFLVSFYNNEISEKSEIFDDQFSVERPDGSNFTLKIRSTKLEDSAMYFCASSESGQGGYGYTFGSGTRLTVV.

The chain employs TRBV2 and TRBJ2-1, with 7 bases lining up with TRBD1. Per the germline V gene, CDR1 is SNHLY and CDR2 is FYNNEI. The junction had 3 bases not matched to a gene; V was cut back by 6 bases and J by 7 bases. The CDR3 is 12 residues long. Written as DNA, the CDR3 is TGTGCCAGCAGGGGACAGAGTAATGAGCAGTTCTTC. It specifies CASRGQSNEQFF. Based on the CDR3 plus reference TRBV2 and TRBJ2-1, the full variable domain is EPEVTQTPSHQVTQMGQEVILRCVPISNHLYFYWYRQILGQKVEFLVSFYNNEISEKSEIFDDQFSVERPDGSNFTLKIRSTKLEDSAMYFCASRGQSNEQFFGPGTRLTVL.

The rearrangement uses TRBV28 and TRBJ1-2; D not resolved. V dropped 3 bases and J dropped 7 bases, with 12 bases sitting between them. Germline V CDR1 and CDR2: MDHEN, SYDVKM. There are 13 residues in the CDR3. For the CDR3, the DNA is TGTGCCAGCAGTTTTAAGCCCCGGGGTGGCTACACCTTC. The encoded protein is CASSFKPRGGYTF.

The rearrangement links TRBV7-2 to TRBJ2-7, with D maybe TRBD2 (5 bases). V shed 5 bases and J shed 0 bases, with 17 bases lying between them. The CDR3 loop spans 16 amino acids. Per germline, CDR1 SGHTA and CDR2 FQGNSA. CDR3 nucleotide sequence: TGTGCCAGCAGCGTGGTTCGAGGGTTTAGCTCCTACGAGCAGTACTTC. This translates into CASSVVRGFSSYEQYF.

V gene TRBV27 combines with J gene TRBJ1-3, with 7 bases aligning to TRBD1. The CDR3 totals 13 residues. The trim removed 9 bases at V and 2 bases at J, leaving 4 bases unmatched. Germline V CDR1 and CDR2: MNHEY, SMNVEV (reference sequence). As DNA, the CDR3 is TGTGCCAGTGCTCAGGGGGCTGGAAACACCATATATTTT. Protein: CASAQGAGNTIYF.

V gene TRBV9 combines with J gene TRBJ1-6, with 7 nucleotides matching TRBD1. The junction had 10 bases not matched to a gene; V was cut back by 4 bases and J by 3 bases. This CDR3 is 17 amino acids long. Germline CDR1 reads SGDLS; CDR2 reads YYNGEE. The CDR3 loop is CASSPLGGQLYNSPLHF. CDR3 DNA sequence: TGTGCCAGCAGCCCCCTAGGGGGACAGCTCTATAATTCACCCCTCCACTTT.

The chain has TRBV27 and TRBJ1-5; 9 nucleotides align to TRBD1. This CDR3 comprises 14 residues. V lost 5 bases, J lost 6 bases, and 5 bases stayed unmatched. The germline CDR1 and CDR2 sequences are MNHEY and SMNVEV (reference sequence). DNA for the CDR3: TGTGCCAGCAGTAAACAGGGGGCTCTTCAGCCCCAGCATTTT. This gives the protein CASSKQGALQPQHF.

The chain recombines TRBV6-1 with TRBJ1-2; D might be TRBD1 (5 bases). Between the trimmed V and J ends, which lost 2 bases and 4 bases, there was a span of 11 bases. Germline values: CDR1 MNHNS, CDR2 SASEGT. This CDR3 contains 14 residues. The chain's CDR3 is CASSERGEIYGYTF. CDR3 DNA: TGTGCCAGCAGTGAACGGGGGGAGATCTATGGCTACACCTTC.

In nucleotides, the CDR3 is TGTGCCAGCAGCCCAGGACTGAGAGAGACCCAGTACTTC. Its protein is CASSPGLRETQYF. This chain joins TRBV7-6 and TRBJ2-5, with D perhaps TRBD2 (5 bases). The CDR3 loop spans 13 amino acids. The V gene's germline CDR1 is SGHVS and CDR2 FNYEAQ. Deletions cut 5 bases from V and 4 bases from J, with 11 bases between.

The chain carries TRBV7-6 and TRBJ2-7, with D unresolved. Trimming took 5 bases from V and 4 from J, leaving 9 bases between them. This CDR3 contains 12 residues. The germline gives CDR1 SGHVS, CDR2 FNYEAQ. The CDR3 protein is CASSPNRYEQYF. CDR3 DNA sequence: TGTGCCAGCAGCCCTAACCGGTACGAGCAGTACTTC.

Here the CDR3 reads CASSPCPTPADTQYF. The CDR3 region has the DNA TGCGCCAGCAGTCCGTGTCCTACTCCCGCAGATACGCAGTATTTT. The genes are TRBV23-1 and TRBJ2-3; D is unresolved. TRBV23-1 counts as an open reading frame of uncertain function. The CDR3 runs 15 residues. V dropped 4 bases and J dropped 4 bases, with 15 bases sitting between them.

V usage is TRBV20-1 and J usage is TRBJ1-6, with D uncertain. V gave up 4 bases and J gave up 15 bases, with 13 bases separating them. The CDR3 spans 11 residues. In germline, CDR1 is DFQATT, CDR2 SNEGSKA (reference sequence). The CDR3 DNA follows: TGCAGTGCTATGTACTTGGAGGACCTCCACTTT. As protein: CSAMYLEDLHF.

The rearrangement uses TRBV10-2 and TRBJ2-7, with D perhaps matching TRBD2 (5 bases). This CDR3 comprises 8 residues. V shed 11 bases and J shed 7 bases, with 6 bases lying between them. Germline lookup yields CDR1 WSHSY and CDR2 SAAADI. CDR3 sequence: CAAGEQYF. The CDR3 nucleotides are TGCGCCGCGGGTGAGCAGTACTTC.

In this sample, this clone turned up once. The rearrangement links TRBV3-1 (or the pseudogene TRBV3-2) to TRBJ2-5; tentatively, D is TRBD2 (6 bases). The CDR3 sequence is 16 residues long. Trimming took off 3 bases at V and 2 bases at J, with 16 bases between the two ends. Germline CDR1 reads LGHDT; CDR2 reads YNNKEL (reference sequence). CDR3 sequence (DNA): TGTGCCAGCAGCCAGCCCGGGACTGGACGACAAGAGACCCAGTACTTC. This translates into CASSQPGTGRQETQYF.

This chain connects TRBV28 to TRBJ1-2; 10 positions match TRBD1. There are 16 residues in the CDR3. Germline CDR1 MDHEN, CDR2 SYDVKM. The V segment lost 6 bases and the J segment 2 bases; nucleotides outside the gene matches: 9. The CDR3 loop reads CASSLTGQGGNYGYTF. The CDR3 DNA reads as TGTGCCAGCAGCCTGACCGGACAGGGGGGCAACTATGGCTACACCTTC.

This clone was picked up one time. The CDR3 coding sequence is TGCGCCAGCAGCCTATCGACAGGGGTGCGGCCCCAGCATTTT. The encoded protein is CASSLSTGVRPQHF. This rearrangement joins TRBV5-1 to TRBJ1-5; 8 bases align to TRBD1. With 4 bases clipped from V and 9 bases from J, the junction kept 9 bases outside the gene matches. Germline V CDR1 and CDR2: SGHRS, YFSETQ. CDR3 length: 14 amino acids.

This chain connects TRBV28 to TRBJ1-4; 7 nucleotides match TRBD1. CDR3 length: 16 residues. V was pared by 2 bases and J by 8 bases, with 11 bases of the junction left unmatched. Germline CDR1 MDHEN, CDR2 SYDVKM. DNA for the CDR3: TGTGCCAGCAGTTTACTCGGCCGGACAGGAGGCGAAAAACTGTTTTTT. Translating it yields CASSLLGRTGGEKLFF.